These 9 T cell receptor beta chains originate from one sample sequenced in a study of cytomegalovirus exposure and HLA in healthy donors. 13 Jbeta primers and 60 Vbeta primers were used for the PCR. The method was immunoSEQ multiplex PCR; TCRdb's version includes in-frame clones alone and lacks a portion of them. In the table there are fewer than 20,000 clones, less than 85% of which are singletons. The sample taken for sequencing was PBMCs. Receptors originate from a human donor in good health.

The chain combines TRBV7-3 with TRBJ1-1; D is perhaps TRBD1 (6 bases). Germline V lookup: CDR1 SGHTA, CDR2 FQGTGA. The CDR3 has 16 residues. V lost 0 bases to trimming and J lost 4 bases, with 15 bases between them. CDR3 in DNA: TGTGCCAGCAGCTTAACTAGGGCAGGGGCGGGCACTGAAGCTTTCTTT. This translates into CASSLTRAGAGTEAFF.

The gene calls are TRBV7-9 and TRBJ2-1; 7 positions agree with TRBD2. V gave up 3 bases and J gave up 6 bases; unmatched junction bases: 8. CDR1 is SEHNR and CDR2 is FQNEAQ in the germline V gene (reference sequence). This CDR3 is built from 15 residues. The CDR3, as DNA: TGTGCCAGCAGCTTCAACCGGGACTACAGCAATGAGCAGTTCTTC. Protein product: CASSFNRDYSNEQFF.

The rearrangement joins TRBV11-2 to TRBJ1-1; D may be TRBD1 (5 bases). The CDR3 totals 15 residues. Trimming left V 3 bases short and J 1 base short, with 12 bases between. Per the germline V gene, CDR1 is SGHAT and CDR2 is FQNNGV. CDR3 amino acids: CASSFVRTPNTEAFF. The CDR3 DNA reads TGTGCCAGCAGCTTTGTCCGGACACCGAACACTGAAGCTTTCTTT.

This clone has a handful of counts. The rearrangement uses TRBV4-1 and TRBJ2-1; 7 positions match TRBD1. V lost 6 bases, J lost 1 base, and 3 bases stayed unmatched. Germline V gene data show CDR1 as MGHRA and CDR2 as YSYEKL. This CDR3 has 14 residues. Here the CDR3 reads CASRPGQSYNEQFF. For the CDR3, the DNA is TGCGCCAGCAGACCGGGACAGTCCTACAATGAGCAGTTCTTC.

The chain uses TRBV19 and TRBJ1-1, with 7 bases that match TRBD1. V shed 4 bases and J 7 bases; nucleotides not matched to a gene: 9. The CDR3 extends over 14 amino acids. CDR1 and CDR2 (germline): LNHDA, SQIVND (reference sequence). CDR3 in DNA: TGTGCCAGTAGTAGTGCAGGGGGTTACTTTGAAGCTTTCTTT. Residues: CASSSAGGYFEAFF.

J is TRBJ1-1 and V is TRBV6-5, with D possibly being TRBD1 (6 bases). Germline CDR1 is MNHEY and CDR2 is SVGAGI. CDR3 length: 13 residues. V shed 8 bases and J shed 4 bases, with 14 bases lying between them. In DNA form, the CDR3 reads TGTGCCAGCCCCCCCCAGGGGACCACTGAAGCTTTCTTT. This gives the protein CASPPQGTTEAFF.

This chain links TRBV18 with TRBJ2-3; 9 bases align to TRBD2. CDR3 length equals 16 residues. J gave up 3 bases and V 3 bases, and 7 bases lay outside the gene matches. Germline CDR1 is KGHSH and CDR2 is LQKENI. The CDR3 DNA follows: TGTGCCAGCTCACCTAGGTTAGCGGGAGCAACAGATACGCAGTATTTT. Protein product: CASSPRLAGATDTQYF.

V is TRBV7-9 and J is TRBJ2-7; possibly TRBD2 for D (5 bases). The germline V gene encodes CDR1 SEHNR and CDR2 FQNEAQ (reference sequence). V was pared by 5 bases and J by 0 bases, with 14 bases between. The CDR3 consists of 15 residues. Here the CDR3 reads CASSDQGRSSYEQYF. The CDR3 DNA reads as TGTGCCAGCAGCGATCAAGGGAGAAGCTCCTACGAGCAGTACTTC.

This clone was recorded once. CDR3 bases: TGTGCCAGTAGTACATTCCGACAGGGCCCCCCTAACTATGGCTACACCTTC. Encoded protein: CASSTFRQGPPNYGYTF. This chain connects TRBV19 to TRBJ1-2; 7 positions match TRBD1. The V segment lost 4 bases and the J segment 0 bases; nucleotides outside the gene matches: 11. CDR3 length equals 17 residues. CDR1 is LNHDA and CDR2 is SQIVND in the germline V gene (reference sequence).